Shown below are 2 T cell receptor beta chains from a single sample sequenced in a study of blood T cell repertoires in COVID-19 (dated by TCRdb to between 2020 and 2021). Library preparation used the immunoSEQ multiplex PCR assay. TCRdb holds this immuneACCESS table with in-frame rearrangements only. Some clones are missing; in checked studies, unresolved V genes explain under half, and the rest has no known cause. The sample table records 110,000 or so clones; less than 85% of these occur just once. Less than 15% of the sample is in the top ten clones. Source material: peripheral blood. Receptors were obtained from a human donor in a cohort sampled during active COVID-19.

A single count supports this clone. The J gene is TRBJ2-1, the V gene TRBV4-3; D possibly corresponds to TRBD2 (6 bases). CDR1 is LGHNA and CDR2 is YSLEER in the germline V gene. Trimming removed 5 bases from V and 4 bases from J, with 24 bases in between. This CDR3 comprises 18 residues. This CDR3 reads CASSSRLAGTWGYNEQFF. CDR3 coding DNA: TGCGCCAGCAGCTCGCGTTTAGCCGGGACTTGGGGATACAATGAGCAGTTCTTC.

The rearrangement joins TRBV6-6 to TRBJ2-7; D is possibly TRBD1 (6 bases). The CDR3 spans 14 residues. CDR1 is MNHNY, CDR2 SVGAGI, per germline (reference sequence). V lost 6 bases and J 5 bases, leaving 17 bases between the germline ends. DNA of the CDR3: TGTGCCAGCAGGGGGGCAAGGGGGACGGACGAGCAGTACTTC. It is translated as CASRGARGTDEQYF.